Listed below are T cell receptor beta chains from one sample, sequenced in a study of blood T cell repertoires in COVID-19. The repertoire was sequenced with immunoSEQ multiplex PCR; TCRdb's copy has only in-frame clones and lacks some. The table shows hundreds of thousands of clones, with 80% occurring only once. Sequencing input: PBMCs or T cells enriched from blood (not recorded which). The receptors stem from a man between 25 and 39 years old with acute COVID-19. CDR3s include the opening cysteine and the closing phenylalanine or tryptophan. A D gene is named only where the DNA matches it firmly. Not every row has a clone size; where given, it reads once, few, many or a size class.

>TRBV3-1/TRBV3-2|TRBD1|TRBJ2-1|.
TGTGCCAGCTCCATTCTCCGGGACAGGGGGCAAAAGGAGCAGTTCTTC
CASSILRDRGQKEQFF
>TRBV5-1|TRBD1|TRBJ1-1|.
TGCGCCAGCAGCCCGGAGACAGGGCTGAACACTGAAGCTTTCTTT
CASSPETGLNTEAFF
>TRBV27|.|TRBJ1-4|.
TGTGCCAGCAGTCCCCGAAGGGGTGGTGAAAAACTGTTTTTT
CASSPRRGGEKLFF
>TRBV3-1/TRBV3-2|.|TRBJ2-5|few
TGTGCCAGCAGCCGGGAGGGGGGGGGCCCAGAGACCCAGTACTTC
CASSREGGGPETQYF
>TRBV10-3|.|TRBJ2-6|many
TGTGCCATCAGTGGAGTTGGTGGGGCCAACGTCCTGACTTTC
CAISGVGGANVLTF
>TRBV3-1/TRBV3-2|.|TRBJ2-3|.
TGTGCCAGCAGCCGTCGACTTGGCACAGATACGCAGTATTTT
CASSRRLGTDTQYF
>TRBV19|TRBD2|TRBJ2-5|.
TGTGCCAGTAGTAGGACTAGCGGGTATCAAGAGACCCAGTACTTC
CASSRTSGYQETQYF
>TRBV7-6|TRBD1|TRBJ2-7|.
TGTGCCAGCAGCTTAGGGACAGGGGGCCTCCTAAACTCCTACGAGCAGTACTTC
CASSLGTGGLLNSYEQYF
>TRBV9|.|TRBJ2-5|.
TGTGCCAGCAGCGTAGGGCAGGGCTTTCAAGGGACCCAGTACTTC
CASSVGQGFQGTQYF
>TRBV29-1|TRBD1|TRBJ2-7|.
TGCAGCGGCATCCCGGGACAGGGGGCATATGAGCAGTACTTC
CSGIPGQGAYEQYF
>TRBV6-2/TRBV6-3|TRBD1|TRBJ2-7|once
TGTGCCAGCAGTTATTATCCTCACAGGGGCAGCTCCTACGAGCAGTACTTC
CASSYYPHRGSSYEQYF
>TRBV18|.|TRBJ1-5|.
TGTGCCAGCTCACGACAGCGCAATCAGCCCCAGCATTTT
CASSRQRNQPQHF
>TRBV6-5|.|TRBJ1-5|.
TGTGCCAGCAGTTACTCTGGGCAGCTGAATCAGCCCCAGCATTTT
CASSYSGQLNQPQHF
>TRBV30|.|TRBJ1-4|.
TGTGCCTCCCCGGGACTACATGAAAAACTGTTTTTT
CASPGLHEKLFF
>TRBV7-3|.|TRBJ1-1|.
TGTGCCAGCAGCCCCGGACAGATGACTGAAGCTTTCTTT
CASSPGQMTEAFF
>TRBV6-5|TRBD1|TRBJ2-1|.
TGTGCCAGCAGGATAGACAGGGTTTCGTACAATGAGCAGTTCTTC
CASRIDRVSYNEQFF
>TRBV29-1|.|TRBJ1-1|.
TGCAGCGTTGACCTGAACAATGAAGCTTTCTTT
CSVDLNNEAFF
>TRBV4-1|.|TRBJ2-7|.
TGCGCCAGCAGCCTCCACAGGGCCCCCGACTACGAGCAGTACTTC
CASSLHRAPDYEQYF
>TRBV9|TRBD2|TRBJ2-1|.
TGTGCCAGCACGGGAGGCCCCGACCTTGGGAATGAGCAGTTCTTC
CASTGGPDLGNEQFF
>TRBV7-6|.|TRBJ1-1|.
TGTGCCAGCAGCTTATCGGGAGGAGGGAACACTGAAGCTTTCTTT
CASSLSGGGNTEAFF
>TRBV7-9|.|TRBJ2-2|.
TGTGCCAGCAGCTTACCTTTATCGGAGCACCGGGAGCTGTTTTTT
CASSLPLSEHRELFF
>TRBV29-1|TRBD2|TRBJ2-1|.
TGCAGCGGAGGACTAGCCGGGGGGTCCTACAATGAGCAGTTCTTC
CSGGLAGGSYNEQFF
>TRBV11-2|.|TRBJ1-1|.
TGTGCCAGCAGCCAGGCCCCGGAAGCTTTCTTT
CASSQAPEAFF
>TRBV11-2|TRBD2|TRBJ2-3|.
TGTGCCAGCAGCTTAGAGCGGACTAGCTACCATACGCAGTATTTT
CASSLERTSYHTQYF
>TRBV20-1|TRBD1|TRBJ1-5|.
TGCAGTGCTAGTAGGGGGCTTCAGCCCCAGCATTTT
CSASRGLQPQHF
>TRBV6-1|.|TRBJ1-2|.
TGTGCCAGCAGTGAAGTAGCGGTTACAAGCTATGGCTACACCTTC
CASSEVAVTSYGYTF
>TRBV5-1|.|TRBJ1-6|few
TGCGCCAGCAGCGGGGGCAGGGTTGATTCACCCCTCCACTTT
CASSGGRVDSPLHF
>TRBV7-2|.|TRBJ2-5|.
TGTGCCAGCAGCCCGAGGAGAGAAGAGACCCAGTACTTC
CASSPRREETQYF
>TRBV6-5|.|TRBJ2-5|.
TGTGCCAGCAGAGTCGGGGTTCAAGAGACCCAGTACTTC
CASRVGVQETQYF
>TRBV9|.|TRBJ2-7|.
TGTGCCAGCAGCGGCGGAGGGGCGGGCTACGAGCAGTACTTC
CASSGGGAGYEQYF
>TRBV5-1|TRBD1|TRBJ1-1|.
TGCGCCAGCAGCTACTCCGGGACAGGAAACACTGAAGCTTTCTTT
CASSYSGTGNTEAFF
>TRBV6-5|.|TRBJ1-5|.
TGTGCCAGCATAAGGACAGTGGGTAATACACCCCAGCATTTT
CASIRTVGNTPQHF
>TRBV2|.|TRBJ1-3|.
TGTGCCACCCGGCAGGGCTCCTCTGGAAACACCATATATTTT
CATRQGSSGNTIYF
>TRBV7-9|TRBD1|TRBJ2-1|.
TGTGCCAGCATCATCTCGACAGGGGGCTTGGATGAGCAGTTCTTC
CASIISTGGLDEQFF
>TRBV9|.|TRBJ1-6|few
TGTGCCAGCAGCGCAGGGAATTCACCCCTCCACTTT
CASSAGNSPLHF
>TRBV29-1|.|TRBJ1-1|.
TGCAGCGTTGGGGACACGATGAACACTGAAGCTTTCTTT
CSVGDTMNTEAFF
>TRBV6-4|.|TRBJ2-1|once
TGTGCCAGCAGCGTACAGAGTATGGGCTCCTACAATGAGCAGTTCTTC
CASSVQSMGSYNEQFF
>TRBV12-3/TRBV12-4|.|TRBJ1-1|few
TGTGCCAGCAGTTTTAGGCGGGGCACTGAAGCTTTCTTT
CASSFRRGTEAFF
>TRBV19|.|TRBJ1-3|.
TGTGCCACTGGAGCTACCTACGGAAACACCATATATTTT
CATGATYGNTIYF
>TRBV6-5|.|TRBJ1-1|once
TGTGCCAGCAGTTACGCGGGGCGGAGGAGGACTGAAGCTTTCTTT
CASSYAGRRRTEAFF
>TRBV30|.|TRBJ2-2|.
TGTGCCTGGACTCGCACCGGGGAGCTGTTTTTT
CAWTRTGELFF
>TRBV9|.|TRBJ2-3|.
TGTGCCAGCAGCGCGAGACTAGGTAGCACAGATACGCAGTATTTT
CASSARLGSTDTQYF
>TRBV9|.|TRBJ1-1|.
TGTGCCAGCAGCGGACCGGTAGGGGGAAATGAAGCTTTCTTT
CASSGPVGGNEAFF
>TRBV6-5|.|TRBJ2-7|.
TGTGCCTCCGGACAAGGGCTCTACGAGCAGTACTTC
CASGQGLYEQYF
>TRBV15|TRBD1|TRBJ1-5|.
TGTGCCACCAGCAGAGCGACAGGGAATCAGCCCCAGCATTTT
CATSRATGNQPQHF
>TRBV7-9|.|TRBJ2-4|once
TGTGCCAGCAGCTTAGTAGCAGGGTTTGTCAAAAACATTCAGTACTTC
CASSLVAGFVKNIQYF
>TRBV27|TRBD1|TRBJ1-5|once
TGTGCCAGCAGCCGCGGACAGGACAATCAGCCCCAGCATTTT
CASSRGQDNQPQHF
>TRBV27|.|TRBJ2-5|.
TGTGCCAGCAGTTTTTACAGAGACGCTCAAGAGACCCAGTACTTC
CASSFYRDAQETQYF
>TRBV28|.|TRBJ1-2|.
TGTGCCAGCAGTTCAGTGGGGGCAGGGAGAGTTGGCTACACCTTC
CASSSVGAGRVGYTF
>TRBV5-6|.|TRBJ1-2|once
TGTGCCAGCAGCTTGGGTGAGCTAACTAACTATGGCTACACCTTC
CASSLGELTNYGYTF
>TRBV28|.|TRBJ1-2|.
TGTGCCAGCAGAGTGAACTCCAACTATGGCTACACCTTC
CASRVNSNYGYTF